There are many counts of the clone carrying this T cell receptor beta chain. Its matching antigen is unknown. This entry is derived from a study of T cells in Graves' hyperthyroidism and ophthalmopathy. Study-wide results and caveats: The majority of expanded thyroid clonotypes above 0.001 also appeared in blood.

The study enrolled patients aged 18 to 65 with newly diagnosed hyperthyroidism of under 2 months' duration. The source material, RNA transcripts, was used to amplify TCR beta CDR3 regions. An initial round of RT-PCR targeting the TCR CDR3 relied on the HTBI primer set. TCRdb re-called the multiplex PCR reads through MiXCR, storing one row per CDR3 protein. The profile covers roughly 200,000 distinct CDR3 sequences, with about 15% appearing a single time and roughly 50% taken by the ten largest. In germline, CDR1 is MNHEY, CDR2 SMNVEV (reference sequence). The V end was cut by 4 bases, the J end by 4 bases, with 10 bases between. The length of the CDR3 is 14 residues.

Sequencing input: blood. V and J are TRBV27 and TRBJ1-4; D call uncertain. This TCR came from a woman in her 50s with Graves' hyperthyroidism. The CDR3, as DNA: TGTGCCAGCAGTTCGGACCGTAATAATGAAAAACTGTTTTTT. Protein: CASSSDRNNEKLFF. Filled out from reference TRBV27 and TRBJ1-4, the complete variable domain reads EAQVTQNPRYLITVTGKKLTVTCSQNMNHEYMSWYRQDPGLGLRQIYYSMNVEVTDKGDVPEGYKVSRKEKRNFPLILESPSPNQTSLYFCASSSDRNNEKLFFGSGTQLSVL.